This TCR beta chain was sequenced during a study of shared clonotypes between healthy human individuals. Whole-study findings and limits: Even with large depth, rarefaction showed that sorted-subset sequencing was incomplete. Clonotype sharing across donors was expected to vary with sequencing depth. Shared across a handful of donors were 5% to 6% of the naive CD4 clonotypes. Generation probabilities were higher for clonotypes shared across all four sorted-subset donors than for unshared ones.

Repertoires were generated with immunoSEQ multiplex PCR, while TCRdb's copy carries only in-frame clones and drops some. This sample has 1,500,000 or so clones, with approximately 98.5% found just once. The CDR3 sequence is 13 residues long. The J segment lost 5 bases and the V segment lost 0 bases, leaving 2 bases of the junction unmatched. CDR1 and CDR2 from the germline V gene are SGHNT and YYREEE (reference sequence). A remark on this clone: Its antigen is undetermined.

The sample comprised naive CD4+ T cells sorted from blood. Subset given: CD45RA+ positively selected. The gene calls are TRBV5-4 and TRBJ2-7; TRBD1 aligns across 7 bases. This receptor was identified in a man younger than 45 in good health. CDR3 amino acids: CASSLDQGDEQYF. DNA for the CDR3: TGTGCCAGCAGCTTGGACCAGGGGGACGAGCAGTACTTC.